Here is one T cell receptor (beta chain) with its context. This sample is part of a study of T-cell reconstitution after alpha-beta-depleted transplantation in children. CDR1 MGHRA and CDR2 YSYEKL come from the germline V gene. V dropped 5 bases and J dropped 1; count of bases not matched to a gene: 6. The CDR3 covers 15 residues. It was with unique molecular identifiers that the TCRbeta library was prepared. TCRdb called the PCR reads again in MiXCR, with one record for every CDR3 protein. The table has fewer than 550,000 distinct CDR3 sequences, roughly a tenth seen once. The sample here was PBMCs from the stem cell graft donor, taken from the stem cell graft. The receptor's source is a human donor who donated a stem cell graft to a child with acute myeloid leukemia. The chain joins TRBV4-1 to TRBJ2-7; 9 nucleotides line up with TRBD1. CDR3 nucleotide sequence: TGCGCCAGCAGCACACCGGGACAGGGATCCTACGAGCAGTACTTC. This gives the protein CASSTPGQGSYEQYF.